This TCR beta chain was observed in a study of blood T cell repertoires in COVID-19. Trimming pared 5 bases from V and 1 base from J, leaving 11 bases between. This CDR3 region has 14 residues. The germline V gene has CDR1 SNHLY and CDR2 FYNNEI. Libraries were prepared by immunoSEQ multiplex PCR; TCRdb keeps only in-frame clonotypes and omits some of them. Here the sample spans 60,000 or so clones, 80% being singletons. The rearrangement uses TRBV2 and TRBJ1-1; D call uncertain. The receptor's source is a young man with COVID-19, enrolled during active disease. The specimen sequenced was peripheral blood. Written as DNA, the CDR3 is TGTGCCAGCAGTTTCACCGCGAGGAACACTGAAGCTTTCTTT. It is translated as CASSFTARNTEAFF.